These T cell receptor beta chains were read from a single sample in a study of T cell responses to AZD1222 COVID-19 vaccine. Sequenced by immunoSEQ multiplex PCR; TCRdb stores in-frame clones only, minus some. The sample contains about 130,000 clones, approximately 91% of which appear only once. This material consisted of peripheral blood, taken 28 days after the second AZD1222 dose. The source is an adult who received the AZD1222 COVID-19 vaccine. Both conserved end residues are part of each CDR3. D genes are given only for firm matches. Clone size is given for some rows only: seen once, a few or many times, or a class if the clone is expanded.

J,V,D,size,CDR3,DNA
TRBJ2-2,TRBV18,TRBD1,-,CASSTGVDTGELFF,TGTGCCAGCTCAACAGGGGTTGACACCGGGGAGCTGTTTTTT
TRBJ1-2,TRBV7-2,-,-,CASTQRHLDGYTF,TGTGCCAGCACCCAGAGGCATTTGGATGGCTACACCTTC
TRBJ2-3,TRBV7-9,-,-,CASSGHSVGGSTDTQYF,TGTGCCAGCAGCGGGCATAGCGTGGGAGGAAGCACAGATACGCAGTATTTT
TRBJ2-2,TRBV3-1/TRBV3-2,-,-,CASSQIRRTAKNTGELFF,TGTGCCAGCAGCCAAATCCGGAGGACAGCGAAGAACACCGGGGAGCTGTTTTTT
TRBJ2-2,TRBV6-2/TRBV6-3,TRBD2,-,CASSYRSGGASTGELFF,TGTGCCAGCAGTTACCGGAGCGGGGGGGCGTCCACCGGGGAGCTGTTTTTT
TRBJ2-5,TRBV3-1/TRBV3-2,-,once,CASSPFLADQETQYF,TGTGCCAGCAGCCCGTTCTTAGCGGATCAAGAGACCCAGTACTTC
TRBJ2-7,TRBV9,-,-,CASSVGQLRYEQYF,TGTGCCAGCAGCGTAGGTCAGCTGCGCTACGAGCAGTACTTC
TRBJ1-2,TRBV10-3,-,-,CAISSGRLYGYTF,TGTGCCATCAGCTCGGGACGCCTCTATGGCTACACCTTC
TRBJ1-2,TRBV28,-,-,CASSLGGSGGSGYTF,TGTGCCAGCAGTTTAGGTGGGTCGGGAGGCTCTGGCTACACCTTC
TRBJ2-7,TRBV28,-,-,CASSFVGGAYEQYF,TGTGCCAGCAGTTTTGTGGGAGGTGCCTACGAGCAGTACTTC
TRBJ2-1,TRBV24-1,TRBD1,-,CATSEAGQGFEQFF,TGTGCCACCAGTGAGGCGGGACAGGGGTTTGAGCAGTTCTTC
TRBJ2-4,TRBV19,-,-,CASSTWSLYEQSF,TGTGCCAGTAGTACCTGGTCGCTATACGAACAGAGCTTC
TRBJ2-7,TRBV5-1,-,once,CASSWDLTYEQYF,TGCGCCAGCAGCTGGGACTTAACCTACGAGCAGTACTTC
TRBJ2-1,TRBV11-2,-,-,CASSNDRYNEQFF,TGTGCCAGCTCCAACGACAGGTACAATGAGCAGTTCTTC
TRBJ2-7,TRBV6-5,-,-,CASMFNEQYF,TGTGCCAGCATGTTCAACGAGCAGTACTTC
TRBJ2-1,TRBV5-1,-,-,CASSLVPDQYNEQFF,TGCGCCAGCAGCTTGGTTCCGGACCAATACAATGAGCAGTTCTTC
TRBJ2-3,TRBV2,TRBD1,-,CASREQGADTDTQYF,TGTGCCAGCAGGGAACAGGGGGCTGACACAGATACGCAGTATTTT
TRBJ2-2,TRBV28,-,-,CASSWDESVWGQTNTGELFF,TGTGCCAGCAGTTGGGACGAAAGCGTCTGGGGCCAGACGAACACCGGGGAGCTGTTTTTT
TRBJ1-2,TRBV2,-,-,CASNPANYGYTF,TGTGCCAGCAACCCGGCCAACTATGGCTACACCTTC
TRBJ2-7,TRBV7-8,-,-,CASSLGSRGSEQYF,TGTGCCAGCAGCTTAGGGTCTAGAGGGAGCGAGCAGTACTTC
TRBJ2-7,TRBV19,TRBD2,-,CASSGTLGLGVSYEQYF,TGTGCCAGTAGTGGGACATTGGGACTAGGGGTCTCCTACGAGCAGTACTTC
TRBJ2-7,TRBV2,TRBD2,-,CASQGGFPYEQYF,TGTGCCAGCCAGGGAGGGTTCCCCTACGAGCAGTACTTC
TRBJ1-6,TRBV18,-,-,CASSPSSYNSPLHF,TGTGCCAGCTCACCCAGCTCCTATAATTCACCCCTCCACTTT
TRBJ1-2,TRBV10-3,-,-,CAISDRVNYGYTF,TGTGCCATCAGTGACAGGGTTAACTATGGCTACACCTTC
TRBJ2-7,TRBV7-9,-,-,CASSLAESSYEQYF,TGTGCCAGCAGCTTAGCGGAGAGCTCCTACGAGCAGTACTTC
TRBJ2-3,TRBV18,-,-,CASSLNTDTQYF,TGTGCCAGCTCCCTCAACACAGATACGCAGTATTTT
TRBJ2-2,TRBV5-5,TRBD1,-,CASSLDRGDAGELFF,TGTGCCAGCAGCTTGGACAGGGGCGACGCCGGGGAGCTGTTTTTT
TRBJ2-7,TRBV28,TRBD2,few,CAILGTSSSYEQYF,TGTGCCATACTCGGGACTAGCAGCTCCTACGAGCAGTACTTC
TRBJ1-6,TRBV3-1/TRBV3-2,TRBD1,-,CASSQPGTGLHF,TGTGCCAGCAGCCAACCCGGGACAGGTCTCCACTTT
TRBJ1-1,TRBV28,-,-,CASISLGGENTEAFF,TGTGCCAGCATCTCCCTAGGCGGAGAAAACACTGAAGCTTTCTTT
TRBJ2-7,TRBV5-8,-,-,CASSWNRGGQYF,TGTGCCAGCAGCTGGAACAGGGGAGGGCAGTACTTC
TRBJ2-7,TRBV5-1,TRBD2,-,CASSLEGGSWNEQYF,TGCGCCAGCAGCTTGGAGGGCGGGAGTTGGAACGAGCAGTACTTC
TRBJ1-3,TRBV19,-,-,CASSWQGHSGNTIYF,TGTGCCAGTAGTTGGCAGGGTCATTCTGGAAACACCATATATTTT
TRBJ1-3,TRBV9,-,-,CASSRGSGGNTIYF,TGTGCCAGCAGCAGGGGGTCGGGTGGAAACACCATATATTTT
TRBJ1-1,TRBV16,-,-,CASSIRIEAFF,TGTGCCAGCAGCATTCGAATTGAAGCTTTCTTT
TRBJ2-1,TRBV18,TRBD2,-,CASSPRLAGDLNEQFF,TGTGCCAGCTCACCACGACTAGCGGGAGATTTGAATGAGCAGTTCTTC
TRBJ1-1,TRBV28,-,-,CASSDGQNTEAFF,TGTGCCAGCAGCGACGGACAGAACACTGAAGCTTTCTTT
TRBJ2-1,TRBV9,TRBD2,-,CASSEPGLGHNEQFF,TGTGCCAGCAGCGAACCGGGACTAGGTCACAATGAGCAGTTCTTC
TRBJ1-2,TRBV6-5,-,few,CASSYPPGHSILSYTF,TGTGCCAGCAGTTACCCGCCGGGACACAGCATCTTGAGCTACACCTTC
TRBJ2-3,TRBV10-3,-,-,CAISLELSSGNTQYF,TGTGCCATCAGCCTGGAGCTATCGAGCGGAAATACGCAGTATTTT
TRBJ1-1,TRBV19,-,-,CASSKSQGFVNTEAFF,TGTGCCAGTAGTAAGAGCCAGGGGTTTGTGAACACTGAAGCTTTCTTT
TRBJ1-2,TRBV9,TRBD1,-,CASSVEGASYGYTF,TGTGCCAGCAGCGTGGAGGGGGCGAGCTATGGCTACACCTTC
TRBJ1-1,TRBV29-1,-,-,CSAGVPNGMNTEAFF,TGCAGCGCTGGGGTCCCAAATGGAATGAACACTGAAGCTTTCTTT
TRBJ2-5,TRBV27,-,-,CASSFYDRRQETQYF,TGTGCCAGCAGTTTTTACGACAGGCGGCAAGAGACCCAGTACTTC
TRBJ2-5,TRBV5-1,-,-,CASSLAKTSLGETQYF,TGCGCCAGCAGCTTGGCGAAAACGTCCCTTGGGGAGACCCAGTACTTC
TRBJ2-3,TRBV7-9,-,-,CASSGRVLLTDTQYF,TGTGCCAGCAGTGGCAGGGTCTTGCTCACAGATACGCAGTATTTT